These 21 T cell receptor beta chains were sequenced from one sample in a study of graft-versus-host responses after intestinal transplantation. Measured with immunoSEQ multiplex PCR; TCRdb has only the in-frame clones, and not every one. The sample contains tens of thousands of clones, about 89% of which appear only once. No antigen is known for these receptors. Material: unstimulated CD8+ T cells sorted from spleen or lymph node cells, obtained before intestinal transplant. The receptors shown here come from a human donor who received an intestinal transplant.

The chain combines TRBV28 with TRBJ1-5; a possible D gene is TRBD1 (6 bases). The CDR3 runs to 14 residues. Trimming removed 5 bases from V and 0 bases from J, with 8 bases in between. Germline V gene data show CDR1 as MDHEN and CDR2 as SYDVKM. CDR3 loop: CASSETGSNQPQHF. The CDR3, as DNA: TGTGCCAGCAGTGAGACAGGTAGCAATCAGCCCCAGCATTTT.

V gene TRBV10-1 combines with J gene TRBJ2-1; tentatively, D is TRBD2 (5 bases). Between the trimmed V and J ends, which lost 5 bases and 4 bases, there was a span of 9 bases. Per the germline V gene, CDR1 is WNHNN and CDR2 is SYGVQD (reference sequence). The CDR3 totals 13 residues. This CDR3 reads CASSNRGYNEQFF. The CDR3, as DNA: TGCGCCAGCAGTAACAGAGGGTACAATGAGCAGTTCTTC.

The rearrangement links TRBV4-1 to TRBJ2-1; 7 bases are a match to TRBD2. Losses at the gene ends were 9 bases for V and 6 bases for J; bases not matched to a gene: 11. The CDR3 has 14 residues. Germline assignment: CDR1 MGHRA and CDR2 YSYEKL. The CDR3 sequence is CASLRAGATNEQFF. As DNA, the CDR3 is TGCGCCAGTCTACGGGCGGGAGCTACCAATGAGCAGTTCTTC.

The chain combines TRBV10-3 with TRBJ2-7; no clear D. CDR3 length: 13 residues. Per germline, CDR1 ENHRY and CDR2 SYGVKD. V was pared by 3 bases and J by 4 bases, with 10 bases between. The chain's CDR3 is CAISEAQNYEQYF. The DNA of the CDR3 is TGTGCCATCAGTGAAGCACAGAATTACGAGCAGTACTTC.

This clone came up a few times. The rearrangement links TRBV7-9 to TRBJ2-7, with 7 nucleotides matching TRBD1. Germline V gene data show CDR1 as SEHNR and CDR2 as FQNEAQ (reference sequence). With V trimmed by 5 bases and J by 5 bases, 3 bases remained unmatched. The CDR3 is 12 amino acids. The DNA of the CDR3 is TGTGCCAGCAGCGACGACAGGGACGAGCAGTACTTC. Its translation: CASSDDRDEQYF.

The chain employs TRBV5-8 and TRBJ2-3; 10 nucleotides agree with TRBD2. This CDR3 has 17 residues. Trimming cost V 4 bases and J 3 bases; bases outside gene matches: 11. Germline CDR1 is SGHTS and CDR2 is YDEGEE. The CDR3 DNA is TGTGCCAGCAGCCGAGGGTCTAGCGGGAGTGTTACAGATACGCAGTATTTT. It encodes CASSRGSSGSVTDTQYF.

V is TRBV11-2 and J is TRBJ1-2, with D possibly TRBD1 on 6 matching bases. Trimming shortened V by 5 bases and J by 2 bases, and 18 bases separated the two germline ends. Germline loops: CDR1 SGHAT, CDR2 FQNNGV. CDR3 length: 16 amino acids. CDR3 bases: TGTGCCAGCAGCCCCATCCGGGGACACCGAAACTATGGCTACACCTTC. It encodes CASSPIRGHRNYGYTF.

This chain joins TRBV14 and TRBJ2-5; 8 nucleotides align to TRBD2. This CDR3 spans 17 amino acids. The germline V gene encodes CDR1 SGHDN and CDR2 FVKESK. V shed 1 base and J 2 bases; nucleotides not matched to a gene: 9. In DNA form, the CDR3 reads TGTGCCAGCAGCCAAGCCGCCGGGACTAGAACTCAAGAGACCCAGTACTTC. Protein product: CASSQAAGTRTQETQYF. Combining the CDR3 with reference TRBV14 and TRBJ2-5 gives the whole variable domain EAGVTQFPSHSVIEKGQTVTLRCDPISGHDNLYWYRRVMGKEIKFLLHFVKESKQDESGMPNNRFLAERTGGTYSTLKVQPAELEDSGVYFCASSQAAGTRTQETQYFGPGTRLLVL.

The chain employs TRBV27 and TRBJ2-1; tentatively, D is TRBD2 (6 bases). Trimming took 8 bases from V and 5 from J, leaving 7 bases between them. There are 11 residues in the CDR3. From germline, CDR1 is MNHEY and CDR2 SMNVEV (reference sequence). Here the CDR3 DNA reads TGTGCCAGCGGGGAGGACAATGAGCAGTTCTTC. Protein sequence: CASGEDNEQFF.

The CDR3 reads CASSDYPSGTSGRLEQFF. Here the CDR3 DNA reads TGTGCCAGCAGCGATTACCCATCTGGGACTAGCGGGAGACTTGAGCAGTTCTTC. J is TRBJ2-1 and V is TRBV9, with 14 bases aligning to TRBD2. Per germline, CDR1 SGDLS and CDR2 YYNGEE. This CDR3 is built from 18 residues. After removal of 3 bases from V and 9 bases from J, the junction contained 14 bases not matched to a gene.

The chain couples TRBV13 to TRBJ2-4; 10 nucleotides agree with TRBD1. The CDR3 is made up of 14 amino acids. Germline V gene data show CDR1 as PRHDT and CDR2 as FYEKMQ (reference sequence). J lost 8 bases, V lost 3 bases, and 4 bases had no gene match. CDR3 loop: CASSFRTGGDIQYF. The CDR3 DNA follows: TGTGCCAGCAGCTTTCGGACAGGGGGTGACATTCAGTACTTC.

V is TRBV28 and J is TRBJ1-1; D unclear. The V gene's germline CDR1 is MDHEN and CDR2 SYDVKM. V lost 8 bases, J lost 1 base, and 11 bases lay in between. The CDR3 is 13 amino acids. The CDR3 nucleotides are TGTGCCAGCCGCCCGAGGGAGAACACTGAAGCTTTCTTT. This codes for CASRPRENTEAFF.

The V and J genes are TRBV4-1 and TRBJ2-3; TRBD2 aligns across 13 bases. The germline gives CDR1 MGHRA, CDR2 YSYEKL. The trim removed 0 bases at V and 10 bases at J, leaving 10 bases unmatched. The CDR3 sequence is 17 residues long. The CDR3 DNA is TGCGCCAGCAGCCAAGATACTAGCGGGAGGGCCGCCGTTGCGCAGTATTTT. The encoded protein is CASSQDTSGRAAVAQYF.

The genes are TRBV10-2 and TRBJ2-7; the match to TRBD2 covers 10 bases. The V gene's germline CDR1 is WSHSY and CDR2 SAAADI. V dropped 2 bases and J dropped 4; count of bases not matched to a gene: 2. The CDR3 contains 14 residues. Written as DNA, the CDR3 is TGCGCCAGCAGTGAGGGACTAGCGGAATACGAGCAGTACTTC. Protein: CASSEGLAEYEQYF.

The CDR3 is CASRGGEQYF. The CDR3 DNA reads as TGTGCCAGCAGGGGGGGGGAGCAGTACTTC. The chain is built from TRBV2 and TRBJ2-5; 7 nucleotides agree with TRBD2. V dropped 6 bases and J dropped 11; count of bases not matched to a gene: 3. Germline V gene lookup returns CDR1 SNHLY and CDR2 FYNNEI. The CDR3 runs 10 residues.

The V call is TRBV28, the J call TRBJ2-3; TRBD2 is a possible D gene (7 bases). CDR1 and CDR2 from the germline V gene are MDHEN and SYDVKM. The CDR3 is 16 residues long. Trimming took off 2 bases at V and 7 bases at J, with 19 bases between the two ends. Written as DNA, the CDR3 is TGTGCCAGCAGTTTAGTTTCCGGGGGGCAGTGGCATACGCAGTATTTT. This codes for CASSLVSGGQWHTQYF.

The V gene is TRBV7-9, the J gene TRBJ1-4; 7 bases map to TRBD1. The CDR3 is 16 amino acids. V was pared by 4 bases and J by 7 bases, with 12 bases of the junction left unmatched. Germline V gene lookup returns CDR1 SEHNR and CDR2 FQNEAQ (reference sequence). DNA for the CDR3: TGTGCCAGCAGCTGGGGAGACAGGGCGAGGGGTGAAAAACTGTTTTTT. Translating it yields CASSWGDRARGEKLFF.

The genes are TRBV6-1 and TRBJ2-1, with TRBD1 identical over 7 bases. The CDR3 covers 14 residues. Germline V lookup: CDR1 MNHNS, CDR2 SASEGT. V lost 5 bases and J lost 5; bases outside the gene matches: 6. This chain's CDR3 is CASSSGTEHNEQFF. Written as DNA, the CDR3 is TGTGCCAGCAGTTCCGGGACAGAACACAATGAGCAGTTCTTC.

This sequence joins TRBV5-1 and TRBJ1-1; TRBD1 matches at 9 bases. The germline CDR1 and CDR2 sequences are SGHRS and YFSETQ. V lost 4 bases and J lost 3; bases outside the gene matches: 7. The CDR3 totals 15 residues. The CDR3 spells CASSPWDREDTEAFF. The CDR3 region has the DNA TGCGCCAGCAGCCCATGGGACAGGGAGGACACTGAAGCTTTCTTT.

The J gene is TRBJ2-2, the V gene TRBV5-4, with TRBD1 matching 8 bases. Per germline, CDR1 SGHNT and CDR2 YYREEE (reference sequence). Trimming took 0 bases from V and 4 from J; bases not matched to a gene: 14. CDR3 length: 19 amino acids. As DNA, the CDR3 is TGTGCCAGCAGCTTGGAGGGAGTGGCAGGGGGCTTTATCACCGGGGAGCTGTTTTTT. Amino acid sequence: CASSLEGVAGGFITGELFF.

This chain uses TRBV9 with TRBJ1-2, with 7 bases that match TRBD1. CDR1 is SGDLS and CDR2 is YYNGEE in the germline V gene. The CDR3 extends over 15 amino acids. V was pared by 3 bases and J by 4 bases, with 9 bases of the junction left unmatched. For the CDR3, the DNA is TGTGCCAGCAGCGATACAGGGGTCGCAACCTATGGCTACACCTTC. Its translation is CASSDTGVATYGYTF.